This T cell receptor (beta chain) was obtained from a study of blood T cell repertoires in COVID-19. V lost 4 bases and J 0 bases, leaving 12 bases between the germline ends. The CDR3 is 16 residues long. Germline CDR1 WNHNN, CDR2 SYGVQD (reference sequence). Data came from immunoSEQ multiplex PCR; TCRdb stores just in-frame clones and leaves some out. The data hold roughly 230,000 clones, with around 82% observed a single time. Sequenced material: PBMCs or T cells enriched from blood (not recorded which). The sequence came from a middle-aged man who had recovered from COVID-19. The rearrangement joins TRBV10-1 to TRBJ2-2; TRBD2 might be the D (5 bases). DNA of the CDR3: TGCGCCAGCAGTGTGGGAGAGGGCCCGAACACCGGGGAGCTGTTTTTT. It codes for CASSVGEGPNTGELFF.